Below, one TCR beta chain is given with its context. It has no known antigen specificity. No much larger clonotype is one base removed from it; base qualities were not supplied. The sample belongs to a study of blood T cell repertoires in COVID-19 (dated by TCRdb to 2018 to 2020). Context from the whole study: Samples covering the acute and convalescent phases of COVID-19 were provided by collaborators in the United States, Italy and Spain. The prospective study material was composed of cDNA or gDNA derived from T cells, B-cell-depleted T cells, or PBMCs. Subjects who had been exposed to COVID-19, were actively infected with it, or had recovered from it provided the deeply sampled blood TCRbeta repertoires that made up the dataset. The repertoires were released in a freely available public database intended as a resource for research on the immune response to SARS-CoV-2. Samples came from the ongoing ImmuneRACE study (first 160 participants) plus 1,254 subjects from 6 global collaborators. Nearly every sample came with metadata listing a de-identified subject ID, COVID-19 status, age in years and sex. Where available, HLA class I and class II types were obtained from metadata supplied by the sample provider rather than from assay-based typing. Broader findings and caveats from the paper: How much clinical and demographic metadata was included differed by source and by participant, and the metadata was provided uncurated.

TCRbeta CDR3 regions were amplified from genomic DNA by means of the immunoSEQ Assay, a bias-controlled multiplex PCR. In the authors' own workflow: The number of nucleated cells in each sample was estimated by amplification of reference gene primers within the assay. To quantify the absolute abundance of each unique TCRbeta CDR3 rearrangement, sequence reads were collapsed and filtered. For each sample, productive Simpson clonality was calculated as the square root of Simpson's diversity index across productive rearrangements. The table was pulled from immuneACCESS by TCRdb, which kept in-frame rearrangements only. Such tables lose some clones; where checked, under half of the loss comes from unresolved V genes, and the rest has no known cause. The V and J calls and the clone size are those of that table, but D and trimming were determined from the DNA. Here the sample has roughly 300,000 clones; almost 85% occur a single time. Approximately 7.9% of the sample is taken by the ten largest.

V has 6 bases trimmed and J has 6 bases trimmed; junction bases matching no gene number 6. As encoded in the germline V gene, CDR1 is MNHEY while CDR2 is SVGAGI. The CDR3 runs 13 residues from the cysteine to the phenylalanine. The entry retains the CDR3 DNA only, 39 bases that are in frame from base 1. Whole blood was collected in K2EDTA tubes by collaborating institutions according to the institutions' own protocols. For TCRbeta analysis, collaborators shipped samples as frozen whole blood, isolated PBMCs, or DNA extracted from either of those sample types. The TCR originated in a human donor in a cohort sampled during active COVID-19. The sequencing input was peripheral blood. In this chain, TRBV6-5 is recombined with TRBJ1-2, with 8 middle bases fitting TRBD1. The DNA sequence is TGTGCCAGCAGGATCGACAGGGGTGATGGCTACACCTTC. This is translated as CASRIDRGDGYTF.